This T cell receptor beta chain was identified during a study of T cells in narcolepsy. General observations from the study: Healthy controls reportedly lacked the autoreactive clonotypes serially found in patients' blood.

The CDR3 spans 15 residues. From germline, CDR1 is SGHNT and CDR2 YYREEE (reference sequence). Trimming stripped 0 bases from V and 6 bases from J, with 13 bases between. This clone has only a few counts. Its specificity is unknown. The protocol was immunoSEQ multiplex PCR, while the TCRdb copy is restricted to in-frame clones and leaves out a portion. The sample shows tens of thousands of clones, under 90% of them seen only once. The sequence was obtained from a human donor with narcolepsy. Sample: CD45RA- memory CD4+ T cells from PBMCs. The chain has TRBV5-4 and TRBJ2-1, with D maybe TRBD2 (7 bases). CDR3 loop: CASSLEVGGPNEQFF. CDR3 DNA sequence: TGTGCCAGCAGCTTGGAGGTGGGGGGGCCCAATGAGCAGTTCTTC.